Following are 20 T cell receptor beta chains from one sample sequenced in a study of shared clonotypes between healthy human individuals. Assay: immunoSEQ multiplex PCR; the TCRdb copy retains only in-frame clones and omits some. The repertoire has about 1 million clones, under 80% of them found once; the top ten carry 1.4% to 1.5%. The sequenced sample was memory CD4+ T cells sorted from blood. Subset noted: CD45RA-negative fraction. These receptors were obtained from a man aged 18 to 35 in good health.

The chain has TRBV6-4 and TRBJ1-6; D ambiguous. The CDR3 runs 15 residues. V was trimmed by 5 bases and J by 2 bases, leaving 10 bases between them. CDR1 is MRHNA, CDR2 SNTAGT, per germline. CDR3 in amino acids: CASSHPVTYNSPLHF. The DNA for the CDR3 is TGTGCCAGCAGTCACCCCGTTACCTATAATTCACCCCTCCACTTT.

The V call is TRBV11-3, the J call TRBJ2-4; the D gene could be TRBD1 or TRBD2 (6 bases each). V was trimmed by 5 bases and J by 3 bases, leaving 17 bases between them. The germline CDR1 and CDR2 sequences are SGHNT and YENEEA. CDR3 length equals 16 residues. The CDR3 reads CASSPGMGGGKNIQYF. Written as DNA, the CDR3 is TGTGCCAGCAGCCCAGGGATGGGGGGCGGCAAAAACATTCAGTACTTC.

A word on this clone: In the same sample, other DNA sequences code for this CDR3. The chain uses TRBV5-1 and TRBJ1-1, with 9 nucleotides matching TRBD1. Trimming cost V 3 bases and J 1 base; bases outside gene matches: 1. The germline CDR1 and CDR2 sequences are SGHRS and YFSETQ. The CDR3 has 14 amino acids. CDR3 sequence reads: CASSSTGGNTEAFF. CDR3 sequence (DNA): TGCGCCAGCAGCTCGACAGGGGGGAACACTGAAGCTTTCTTT.

The chain is built from TRBV2 and TRBJ1-1, with 7 bases that match TRBD1. The CDR3 totals 14 residues. Trimming took 6 bases from V and 1 from J; bases not matched to a gene: 5. The germline CDR1 and CDR2 sequences are SNHLY and FYNNEI. The CDR3 is CASRARTGNTEAFF. In nucleotides, the CDR3 is TGTGCCAGCAGAGCCCGGACAGGGAACACTGAAGCTTTCTTT.

The chain carries TRBV9 and TRBJ2-1; the match to TRBD2 covers 14 bases. The germline gives CDR1 SGDLS, CDR2 YYNGEE. The CDR3 runs to 15 residues. V was pared by 3 bases and J by 8 bases, with 4 bases of the junction left unmatched. The CDR3 region has the DNA TGTGCCAGCAGCGAGGGACTAGCGGGGGTGGATGAGCAGTTCTTC. Amino acid sequence: CASSEGLAGVDEQFF.

A note on this clone: Other nucleotide sequences in the sample specify the same CDR3. The gene calls are TRBV5-1 and TRBJ1-3, with D unclear. Germline CDR1 and CDR2: SGHRS and YFSETQ. V lost 0 bases and J 0 bases, leaving 7 bases between the germline ends. This CDR3 comprises 15 residues. CDR3 sequence (DNA): TGCGCCAGCAGCTTGGGCGGTAGCTCTGGAAACACCATATATTTT. This sequence encodes CASSLGGSSGNTIYF.

The count of this clone is one. V usage is TRBV19 and J usage is TRBJ2-4, with 7 bases identical to TRBD2. The CDR3 spans 16 residues. Looked up from germline, CDR1 is LNHDA and CDR2 is SQIVND (reference sequence). The V and J ends lost 3 bases and 0 bases, in that order; junction bases with no gene match: 5. The CDR3 spells CASSMGGSLAKNIQYF. CDR3 sequence (DNA): TGTGCCAGTAGTATGGGGGGGAGCCTAGCCAAAAACATTCAGTACTTC.

J is TRBJ1-2 and V is TRBV10-2; D gene ambiguous. This CDR3 comprises 14 residues. CDR1 is WSHSY and CDR2 is SAAADI in the germline V gene. V dropped 4 bases and J dropped 4 bases, with 13 bases sitting between them. CDR3 coding DNA: TGCGCCAGCAGTGCCCCCGCAGGCTCCTATGGCTACACCTTC. Its translation is CASSAPAGSYGYTF.

This chain connects TRBV5-1 to TRBJ2-2; no reliable D call. The CDR3 is made up of 13 amino acids. Between the trimmed V and J ends, which lost 5 bases and 3 bases, there was a span of 8 bases. Germline CDR1 and CDR2: SGHRS and YFSETQ. The CDR3, as DNA: TGCGCCAGCAGAAGGGAAGACACCGGGGAGCTGTTTTTT. Translating it yields CASRREDTGELFF.

The chain recombines TRBV18 with TRBJ1-1, with D tentatively TRBD1 (5 bases). The germline CDR1 and CDR2 sequences are KGHSH and LQKENI. CDR3 size: 17 residues. The V end lost 5 bases, the J end lost 4 bases, and 23 bases lay between the germline ends. The CDR3 spells CASSGAPPDMGPTEAFF. The CDR3 bases are TGTGCCAGCTCAGGAGCCCCGCCGGACATGGGCCCCACTGAAGCTTTCTTT.

Remarks on this clone: One end of the junction fails to match germline, which may point to a read error. The chain couples TRBV7-7 to TRBJ2-3; TRBD1 is a possible D gene (6 bases). Looked up from germline, CDR1 is SSHAT and CDR2 is FNYEAQ (reference sequence). There are 15 residues in the CDR3. The CDR3 spells CASSLLDSSTDTQYF. As DNA, the CDR3 is TGTGCTAGCAGCTTATTGGACAGTAGCACAGATACGCAGTATTTT.

This clone appeared once. This chain joins TRBV18 and TRBJ2-3, with 7 bases lining up with TRBD1. Germline-derived CDR1 and CDR2 are KGHSH and LQKENI. This CDR3 has 15 amino acids. Trimming cost V 3 bases and J 1 base; bases outside gene matches: 4. The CDR3 spells CASSPDRVRTDTQYF. CDR3 sequence (DNA): TGTGCCAGCTCACCCGACAGGGTTCGCACAGATACGCAGTATTTT.

This chain links TRBV14 with TRBJ2-3, with D tentatively TRBD1 (5 bases). This CDR3 has 16 amino acids. CDR1 SGHDN and CDR2 FVKESK come from the germline V gene. Trimming removed 3 bases from V and 3 bases from J, with 16 bases in between. The CDR3 region is CASSQSRVYSTDTQYF. The CDR3 bases are TGTGCCAGCAGCCAGAGCAGGGTTTACAGTACAGATACGCAGTATTTT.

The genes are TRBV6-1 and TRBJ2-5; a possible D gene is TRBD1 (5 bases). The CDR3 contains 12 residues. Germline V gene data show CDR1 as MNHNS and CDR2 as SASEGT. V lost 6 bases and J lost 3, with 8 bases in between. CDR3 DNA: TGTGCCAGCAGAATCAGGGAAGAGACCCAGTACTTC. The encoded protein is CASRIREETQYF.

A few counts support this clone. The J gene is TRBJ2-1, the V gene TRBV28; 15 bases fit TRBD2. The CDR3 has 18 residues. Germline trimming cut 6 bases from V and 8 bases from J; bases unmatched to any gene: 14. Germline V gene sequence: CDR1 MDHEN, CDR2 SYDVKM. The CDR3 sequence is CASSPGLAGGPRWDEQFF. CDR3 bases: TGTGCCAGCAGCCCTGGACTAGCGGGGGGGCCAAGATGGGATGAGCAGTTCTTC.

This clone came up a few times. The rearrangement links TRBV9 to TRBJ1-6; a possible D gene is TRBD1 (5 bases). Germline assignment: CDR1 SGDLS and CDR2 YYNGEE. V gave up 3 bases and J gave up 8 bases, with 12 bases separating them. CDR3 size: 14 residues. CDR3 region: CASSAQDSYSPLHF. Here the CDR3 DNA reads TGTGCCAGCAGCGCTCAAGACAGCTATTCACCCCTCCACTTT.

The chain has TRBV30 and TRBJ1-4; weak D call: TRBD1 (5 bases). The CDR3 totals 14 residues. Germline V gene sequence: CDR1 GTSNPN, CDR2 SVGIG (reference sequence). Trimming cost V 4 bases and J 8 bases, with 17 bases left between them. Here the CDR3 reads CAWTTGGFGEKLFF. Here the CDR3 DNA reads TGTGCCTGGACAACTGGGGGGTTTGGCGAAAAACTGTTTTTT.

Of note for this clone: The same CDR3 also results from other DNA sequences found in this sample. The gene calls are TRBV5-1 and TRBJ2-7, with D perhaps matching TRBD2 (6 bases). The CDR3 has 15 residues. Germline loops: CDR1 SGHRS, CDR2 YFSETQ. Trimming took 2 bases from V and 1 from J, leaving 13 bases between them. CDR3 amino acids: CASSLGGRGSYEQYF. The CDR3, as DNA: TGCGCCAGCAGCTTAGGAGGGAGAGGTTCCTACGAGCAGTACTTC. Full variable domain (outside the CDR3, taken from reference TRBV5-1 and TRBJ2-7): KAGVTQTPRYLIKTRGQQVTLSCSPISGHRSVSWYQQTPGQGLQFLFEYFSETQRNKGNFPGRFSGRQFSNSRSEMNVSTLELGDSALYLCASSLGGRGSYEQYFGPGTRLTVT.

This sequence joins TRBV28 and TRBJ2-7, with a possible D match to TRBD2 (5 bases). CDR3 length equals 12 residues. Trimming stripped 10 bases from V and 2 bases from J, with 12 bases between. CDR1 and CDR2 from the germline V gene are MDHEN and SYDVKM. CDR3 in amino acids: CATGISTYEQYF. CDR3 DNA sequence: TGTGCCACCGGGATATCCACCTACGAGCAGTACTTC.

The J gene is TRBJ1-2, the V gene TRBV14, with 7 bases fitting TRBD1. Germline V gene sequence: CDR1 SGHDN, CDR2 FVKESK. Trimming cost V 0 bases and J 5 bases; bases outside gene matches: 6. This CDR3 has 15 residues. The CDR3 spells CASSQEGTAAYGYTF. Here the CDR3 DNA reads TGTGCCAGCAGCCAAGAAGGGACAGCTGCGTATGGCTACACCTTC.